The TCR beta chain under discussion was sequenced for a study of patients and donors after allogeneic stem cell transplantation. This clonotype was observed many times. TCRdb re-analysed the RT-PCR reads in MiXCR, keeping a single row per CDR3 protein. The table includes 200,000 to 250,000 distinct CDR3 sequences, 12% to 15% detected once. The germline CDR1 and CDR2 sequences are SQVTM and ANQGSEA. The CDR3 covers 14 residues. Trimming took off 1 base at V and 4 bases at J, with 13 bases between the two ends. This chain connects TRBV29-1 to TRBJ1-2, with D tentatively TRBD1 (6 bases). This receptor was obtained from a human donor who was either an allogeneic HSCT recipient or a stem cell or donor lymphocyte infusion donor (not recorded which). It is not recorded whose cells these are; they may come from a transplant donor. The sample was blood, either unsorted or a sorted T cell fraction (not recorded which). CDR3 region: CSVEAWGGAYGYTF. As DNA, the CDR3 is TGCAGCGTTGAAGCTTGGGGGGGCGCCTATGGCTACACCTTC. Full variable domain (rest looked up from reference TRBV29-1 and TRBJ1-2): SAVISQKPSRDICQRGTSLTIQCQVDSQVTMMFWYRQQPGQSLTLIATANQGSEATYESGFVIDKFPISRPNLTFSTLTVSNMSPEDSSIYLCSVEAWGGAYGYTFGSGTRLTVV.